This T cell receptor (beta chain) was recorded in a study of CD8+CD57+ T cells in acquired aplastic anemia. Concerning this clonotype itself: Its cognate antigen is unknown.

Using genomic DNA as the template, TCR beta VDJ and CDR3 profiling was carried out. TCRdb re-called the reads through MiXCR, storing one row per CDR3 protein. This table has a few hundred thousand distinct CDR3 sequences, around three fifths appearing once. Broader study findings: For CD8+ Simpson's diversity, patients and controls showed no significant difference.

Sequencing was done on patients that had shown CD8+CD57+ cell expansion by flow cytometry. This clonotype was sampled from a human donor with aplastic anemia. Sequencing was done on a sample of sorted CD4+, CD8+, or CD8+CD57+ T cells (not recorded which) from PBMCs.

The CDR3 DNA is TGTGCCAGCGACGGTGGGAGGGGCACTGAAGCTTTCTTT. This gives the protein CASDGGRGTEAFF. The V and J genes are TRBV6-6 and TRBJ1-1, with TRBD1 as a possible D gene (5 bases). CDR3 length: 13 residues. Looked up from germline, CDR1 is MNHNY and CDR2 is SVGAGI (reference sequence). V was trimmed by 8 bases and J by 4 bases, leaving 14 bases between them.